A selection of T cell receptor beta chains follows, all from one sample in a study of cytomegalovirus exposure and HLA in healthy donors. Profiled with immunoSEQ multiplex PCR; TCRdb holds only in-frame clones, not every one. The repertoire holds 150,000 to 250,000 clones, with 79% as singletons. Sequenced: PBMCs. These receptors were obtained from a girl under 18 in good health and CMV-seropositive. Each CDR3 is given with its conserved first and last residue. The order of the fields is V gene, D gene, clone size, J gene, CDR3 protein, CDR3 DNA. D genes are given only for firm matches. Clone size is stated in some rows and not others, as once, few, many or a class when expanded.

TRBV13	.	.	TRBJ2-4	CASSLGRREAGAAKNIQYF	TGTGCCAGCAGCCTAGGGCGTAGAGAAGCGGGTGCAGCCAAAAACATTCAGTACTTC
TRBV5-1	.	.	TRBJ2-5	CASSKGTQQETQYF	TGCGCCAGCAGCAAGGGGACTCAGCAAGAGACCCAGTACTTC
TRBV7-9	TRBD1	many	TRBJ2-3	CASSLQGQGSDTQYF	TGTGCCAGCAGCTTACAGGGACAGGGCTCAGATACGCAGTATTTT
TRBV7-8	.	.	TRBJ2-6	CASSPDYSGANVLTF	TGTGCCAGCAGTCCGGACTACTCTGGGGCCAACGTCCTGACTTTC
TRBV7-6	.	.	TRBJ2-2	CASSPPGPRGTGELFF	TGTGCCAGCAGCCCTCCGGGACCCCGGGGGACCGGGGAGCTGTTTTTT
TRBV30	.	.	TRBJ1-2	CAWSVTVVQNGYTF	TGTGCCTGGAGTGTAACAGTCGTTCAGAATGGCTACACCTTC
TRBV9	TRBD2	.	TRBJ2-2	CASSGLAGGLTGELFF	TGTGCCAGCAGCGGCCTAGCGGGGGGGCTCACCGGGGAGCTGTTTTTT
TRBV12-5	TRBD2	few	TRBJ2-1	CASGRVEGTRAEQFF	TGTGCTAGTGGCCGCGTTGAGGGGACTAGGGCTGAGCAGTTCTTC
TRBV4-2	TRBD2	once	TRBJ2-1	CASSQEPGGPYNEQFF	TGTGCCAGCAGCCAAGAACCGGGGGGACCCTACAATGAGCAGTTCTTC
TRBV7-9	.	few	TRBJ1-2	CASSLDQGFGYTF	TGTGCCAGCAGCTTAGATCAGGGGTTTGGCTACACCTTC
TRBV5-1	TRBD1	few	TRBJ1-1	CASATDREYAEAFF	TGCGCCAGCGCTACGGACAGGGAATACGCTGAAGCTTTCTTT
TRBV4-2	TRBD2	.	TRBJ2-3	CASSQDGGAADTQYF	TGTGCCAGCAGCCAAGACGGGGGGGCGGCAGATACGCAGTATTTT
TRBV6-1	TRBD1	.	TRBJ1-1	CAGSSGQGWTEAFF	TGTGCCGGATCATCAGGACAGGGGTGGACTGAAGCTTTCTTT
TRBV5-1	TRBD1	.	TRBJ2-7	CASSTGQFFEQYF	TGCGCCAGCAGCACGGGACAGTTCTTCGAGCAGTACTTC
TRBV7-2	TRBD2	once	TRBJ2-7	CASSPTGGNSYEQYF	TGTGCCAGCAGCCCTACGGGGGGGAACTCCTACGAGCAGTACTTC
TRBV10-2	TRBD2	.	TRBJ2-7	CASTTGLASPIYEQYF	TGCGCCAGCACAACGGGACTAGCCTCCCCAATCTACGAGCAGTACTTC
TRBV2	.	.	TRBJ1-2	CASRRDNYGYTF	TGTGCCAGCAGGCGGGACAACTATGGCTACACCTTC
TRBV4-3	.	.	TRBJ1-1	CASSQDIGRDRTEAFF	TGCGCCAGCAGCCAAGATATAGGACGGGATCGGACTGAAGCTTTCTTT
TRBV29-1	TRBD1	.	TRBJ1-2	CSAVTGVDYGYTF	TGCAGCGCCGTGACAGGGGTCGACTATGGCTACACCTTC
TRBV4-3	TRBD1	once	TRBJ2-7	CASSQGQGMVVEQYF	TGCGCCAGCAGCCAAGGACAGGGTATGGTCGTAGAGCAGTACTTC
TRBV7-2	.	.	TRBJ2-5	CASSLALDLPQYF	TGTGCCAGCAGCTTAGCGCTTGACTTACCCCAGTACTTC
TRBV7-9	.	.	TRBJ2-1	CASSPVSSYNEQFF	TGTGCCAGCAGCCCGGTTAGCTCCTACAATGAGCAGTTCTTC
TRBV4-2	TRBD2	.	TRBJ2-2	CASSKSGGANTGELFF	TGTGCCAGCAGCAAGAGCGGGGGGGCGAACACCGGGGAGCTGTTTTTT
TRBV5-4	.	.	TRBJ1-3	CASSLRGAGNTIYF	TGTGCCAGCAGCTTGCGGGGGGCTGGAAACACCATATATTTT
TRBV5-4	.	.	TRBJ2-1	CASQASYNEQFF	TGTGCGTCGCAGGCCTCCTACAATGAGCAGTTCTTC
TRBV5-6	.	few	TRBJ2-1	CASSLTTGVQFF	TGTGCCAGCAGCCTTACCACGGGGGTACAGTTCTTC
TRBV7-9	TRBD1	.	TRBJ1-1	CASSLAGTGWTEAFF	TGTGCCAGCAGCTTAGCCGGGACAGGTTGGACTGAAGCTTTCTTT
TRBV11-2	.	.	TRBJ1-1	CASSTGQNTEAFF	TGTGCCAGCAGCACCGGACAGAACACTGAAGCTTTCTTT
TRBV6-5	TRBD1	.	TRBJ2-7	CASSWDSSYEQYF	TGTGCCAGCAGTTGGGACAGCTCCTACGAGCAGTACTTC
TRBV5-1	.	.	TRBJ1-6	CASSSGGEYSPLHF	TGCGCCAGCAGCAGCGGAGGCGAGTATTCACCCCTCCACTTT
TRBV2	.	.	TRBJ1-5	CASAGMGGALIQPQHF	TGTGCCAGCGCCGGTATGGGGGGGGCGCTTATACAGCCCCAGCATTTT
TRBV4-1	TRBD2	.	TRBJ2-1	CASSQDYGGAYNEQFF	TGCGCCAGCAGCCAAGATTACGGGGGGGCCTACAATGAGCAGTTCTTC
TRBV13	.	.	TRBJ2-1	CASSLGLGGGLGNEQFF	TGTGCCAGCAGCTTGGGATTGGGCGGGGGCTTGGGGAATGAGCAGTTCTTC
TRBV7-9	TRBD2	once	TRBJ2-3	CASSPRGPSGLPDTQYF	TGTGCCAGCAGCCCAAGGGGCCCTAGCGGGTTACCAGATACGCAGTATTTT
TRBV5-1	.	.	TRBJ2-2	CASSFSTNTGELFF	TGCGCCAGCAGCTTTAGCACAAACACCGGGGAGCTGTTTTTT
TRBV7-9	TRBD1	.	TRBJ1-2	CASSLSGQGAVGYTF	TGTGCCAGCAGCCTATCGGGACAGGGGGCGGTTGGCTACACCTTC
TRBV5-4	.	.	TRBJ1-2	CASSRGGTNPINYGYTF	TGTGCCAGCAGCCGGGGGGGCACAAACCCGATAAACTATGGCTACACCTTC
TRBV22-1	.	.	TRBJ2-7	CPGSAGQGSPVYEQYF	TGTCCTGGGAGCGCGGGACAGGGATCCCCTGTCTACGAGCAGTACTTC
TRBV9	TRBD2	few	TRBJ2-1	CASSTGLAGGHNEQFF	TGTGCCAGCAGCACAGGACTAGCGGGGGGTCACAATGAGCAGTTCTTC
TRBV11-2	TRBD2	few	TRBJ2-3	CASSLGLGQLAGVDTQYF	TGTGCCAGCAGCTTAGGTCTCGGACAACTAGCGGGGGTAGATACGCAGTATTTT
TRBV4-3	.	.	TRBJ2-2	CASSQGVLTGELFF	TGCGCCAGCAGCCAAGGCGTGCTCACCGGGGAGCTGTTTTTT
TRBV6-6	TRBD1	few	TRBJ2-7	CASSGQGKYEQYF	TGTGCCAGCAGCGGACAGGGGAAATACGAGCAGTACTTC
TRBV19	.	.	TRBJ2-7	CASSPGRGSFRYEQYF	TGTGCCAGTAGTCCTGGCAGGGGAAGTTTCAGGTACGAGCAGTACTTC
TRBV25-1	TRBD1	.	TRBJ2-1	CASSGLTGGAYNEQFF	TGTGCCAGCAGTGGCTTAACAGGGGGCGCCTACAATGAGCAGTTCTTC
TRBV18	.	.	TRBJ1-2	CASSPGGHRVDYGYTF	TGTGCCAGCTCACCAGGGGGTCACAGGGTCGACTATGGCTACACCTTC
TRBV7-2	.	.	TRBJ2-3	CASSLRLSIADTQYF	TGTGCCAGCAGCCTAAGACTAAGTATTGCAGATACGCAGTATTTT
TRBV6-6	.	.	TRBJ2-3	CASSYPLGSGTDTQYF	TGTGCCAGCAGTTACCCTCTAGGATCAGGCACAGATACGCAGTATTTT
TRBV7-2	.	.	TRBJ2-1	CASSTRQAPYNEQFF	TGTGCCAGCAGCACCCGACAGGCACCCTACAATGAGCAGTTCTTC
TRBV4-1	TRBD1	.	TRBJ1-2	CASSQPGQGEYGYTF	TGCGCCAGCAGCCAGCCGGGACAGGGAGAGTATGGCTACACCTTC
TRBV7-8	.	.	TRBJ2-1	CASSLDGGVSYNEQFF	TGTGCCAGCAGCTTAGACGGCGGGGTGTCCTACAATGAGCAGTTCTTC